The present T cell receptor beta chain was sequenced within a study of CD8+CD57+ T cells in acquired aplastic anemia. Both TCR beta VDJ combination and CDR3 sequence profiling were carried out. Genomic DNA was the template for this profiling. TCRdb re-analysed the reads in MiXCR, keeping a single row per CDR3 protein. Of some 45,000 distinct CDR3 sequences listed, about two thirds are singletons. In its sample, this clonotype ranks as medium-sized (0.01 to 0.1%). Sequencing was performed on sorted CD4+, CD8+, or CD8+CD57+ T cells (not recorded which) from PBMCs. This receptor was taken from a human donor in good health, serving as a control.

The CDR3 DNA is TGTGCCAGCAGCGAGGCGGGGGGTATCACAGATACGCAGTATTTT. Residues: CASSEAGGITDTQYF. This chain uses TRBV2 with TRBJ2-3; 8 bases align to TRBD2. Germline lookup yields CDR1 SNHLY and CDR2 FYNNEI. Trimming removed 6 bases from V and 2 bases from J; junction bases left unmatched: 7. The CDR3 runs 15 residues.